These 23 T cell receptor beta chains were sequenced from one sample in a study of T cell changes during pregnancy in multiple sclerosis. Clones were sequenced by immunoSEQ multiplex PCR, and TCRdb holds only the in-frame ones, with some missing. The sample carries 60,000 to 70,000 clones, around 91% recorded once. The source material was peripheral blood, sampled in the third trimester of pregnancy. The receptors derive from a female donor in good health, enrolled as a control in a pregnancy study.

V gene TRBV27 combines with J gene TRBJ1-2; a possible D gene is TRBD1 (5 bases). The CDR3 length is 15 residues. The V gene lost 7 bases and the J gene lost 6 bases, with 21 bases spanning the gap. Per germline, CDR1 MNHEY and CDR2 SMNVEV (reference sequence). Here the CDR3 DNA reads TGTGCCAGCACTAGACTCCAGGGTCAGTTCGATGGCTACACCTTC. Translation gives CASTRLQGQFDGYTF.

The table lists this clone with a count of one. This sequence joins TRBV2 and TRBJ2-1; 7 positions agree with TRBD2. The V gene's germline CDR1 is SNHLY and CDR2 FYNNEI. CDR3 length: 17 amino acids. The V gene end was trimmed by 6 bases and the J gene end by 8 bases; junction bases not matched to a gene: 19. CDR3 coding DNA: TGTGCCAGCAGAGAAACCCCCTCGGCGGGGGACGGGGATGAGCAGTTCTTC. It yields the protein CASRETPSAGDGDEQFF. Based on the CDR3 plus reference TRBV2 and TRBJ2-1, the full variable domain is EPEVTQTPSHQVTQMGQEVILRCVPISNHLYFYWYRQILGQKVEFLVSFYNNEISEKSEIFDDQFSVERPDGSNFTLKIRSTKLEDSAMYFCASRETPSAGDGDEQFFGPGTRLTVL.

This chain links TRBV7-2 with TRBJ2-3, with no clear D. CDR1 is SGHTA, CDR2 FQGNSA, per germline. V was trimmed by 6 bases and J by 3 bases, leaving 16 bases between them. The CDR3 covers 15 residues. The CDR3 sequence: CASSPTGLFTDTQYF. CDR3 DNA: TGTGCCAGCAGTCCAACGGGTCTGTTTACAGATACGCAGTATTTT.

The genes are TRBV20-1 and TRBJ1-2; D gene uncertain. CDR1 is DFQATT, CDR2 SNEGSKA, per germline (reference sequence). CDR3 length: 11 residues. Trimming left V 0 bases short and J 10 bases short, with 9 bases between. For the CDR3, the DNA is TGCAGTGCTAGAGAGGGGAGACACTACACCTTC. It encodes CSAREGRHYTF.

Comment on this clone: The same CDR3 can be traced to other DNA sequences in this sample. V and J are TRBV18 and TRBJ1-2; 10 bases fit TRBD1. V was pared by 6 bases and J by 4 bases, with 5 bases of the junction left unmatched. The CDR3 loop spans 14 amino acids. CDR1 KGHSH and CDR2 LQKENI come from the germline V gene. The CDR3 reads CASSPDRGLYGYTF. In DNA form, the CDR3 reads TGTGCCAGCTCGCCAGACAGGGGGCTCTATGGCTACACCTTC.

The chain has TRBV5-4 and TRBJ1-1; tentative D call: TRBD1 (6 bases). This CDR3 spans 14 amino acids. CDR1 is SGHNT and CDR2 is YYREEE in the germline V gene (reference sequence). With 3 bases removed from V and 0 bases from J, the gap between germline ends came to 9 bases. The CDR3 nucleotides are TGTGCCAGCAGCTCCGGACAGATGAACACTGAAGCTTTCTTT. Protein: CASSSGQMNTEAFF.

The gene calls are TRBV7-6 and TRBJ2-2; D is perhaps TRBD1 (6 bases). The CDR3 length is 20 residues. CDR1 SGHVS and CDR2 FNYEAQ come from the germline V gene. V was clipped by 4 bases and J by 1 base, with 25 bases between them. The DNA for the CDR3 is TGTGCCAGCAGCTCCCCCTCATTTGGCAGACAGGACAAGAACACCGGGGAGCTGTTTTTT. This codes for CASSSPSFGRQDKNTGELFF.

The gene calls are TRBV11-1 and TRBJ2-7, with D maybe TRBD1 (6 bases). The ends were cut back, 5 bases at V and 3 bases at J, with 11 bases in the middle. Germline V gene data show CDR1 as SGHAT and CDR2 as FQDESV (reference sequence). The CDR3 runs to 13 residues. Here the CDR3 DNA reads TGTGCCAGCAGCGAGGACAGAGGCTACGAGCAGTACTTC. Residues: CASSEDRGYEQYF.

The J gene is TRBJ2-5, the V gene TRBV19; 8 nucleotides agree with TRBD1. The V gene end was trimmed by 4 bases and the J gene end by 7 bases; junction bases not matched to a gene: 8. Germline V gene data show CDR1 as LNHDA and CDR2 as SQIVND (reference sequence). The CDR3 spans 14 residues. CDR3 amino acids: CASSTGGGSATQYF. For the CDR3, the DNA is TGTGCCAGTAGTACAGGGGGCGGCTCGGCGACCCAGTACTTC.

The chain combines TRBV7-9 with TRBJ2-3, with D uncertain. The CDR3 runs 15 residues. V was shortened by 1 base and J by 0 bases, with 8 bases between the two germline ends. The germline gives CDR1 SEHNR, CDR2 FQNEAQ (reference sequence). DNA of the CDR3: TGTGCCAGCAGCTTAGGTAGCCAGAGCACAGATACGCAGTATTTT. As protein: CASSLGSQSTDTQYF.

This clone turned up a few times. The chain recombines TRBV25-1 with TRBJ2-2, with D possibly TRBD1 on 5 matching bases. This CDR3 is built from 13 residues. V was clipped by 6 bases and J by 7 bases, with 12 bases between them. Germline V CDR1 and CDR2: MGHDK, SYGVNS. The CDR3: CASSTGIIGELFF. CDR3 bases: TGTGCCAGCAGCACAGGTATTATCGGGGAGCTGTTTTTT.

This chain joins TRBV18 and TRBJ1-1, with no clear D. V was cut by 0 bases and J by 0 bases, with 8 bases left in between. Germline V gives CDR1 KGHSH, CDR2 LQKENI. The CDR3 has 15 amino acids. The CDR3 DNA follows: TGTGCCAGCTCACCACCGCGGATTATGAACACTGAAGCTTTCTTT. Translated: CASSPPRIMNTEAFF. Filled out from reference TRBV18 and TRBJ1-1, the complete variable domain reads NAGVMQNPRHLVRRRGQEARLRCSPMKGHSHVYWYRQLPEEGLKFMVYLQKENIIDESGMPKERFSAEFPKEGPSILRIQQVVRGDSAAYFCASSPPRIMNTEAFFGQGTRLTVV.

The sample holds one count of this clone. The chain is built from TRBV7-8 and TRBJ2-7; D gene uncertain. Germline CDR1 is SGHVS and CDR2 is FQNEAQ. V dropped 4 bases and J dropped 2 bases, with 15 bases sitting between them. This CDR3 spans 15 amino acids. CDR3 DNA sequence: TGTGCCAGCAGCTCACTACCGGCGGTCCCCTACGAGCAGTACTTC. The encoded protein is CASSSLPAVPYEQYF.

In its sample, this clone was seen once. The chain uses TRBV29-1 and TRBJ1-2; 8 positions agree with TRBD1. The V gene's germline CDR1 is SQVTM and CDR2 ANQGSEA. The CDR3 runs 14 residues. V shed 5 bases, J shed 4 bases, and the junction held 9 bases outside the gene matches. The CDR3 sequence: CSVPYRGLAYGYTF. As DNA, the CDR3 is TGCAGCGTTCCCTACAGGGGGTTGGCCTATGGCTACACCTTC.

In its sample, this clone was seen once. V is TRBV5-6 and J is TRBJ2-3, with D perhaps matching TRBD2 (5 bases). V was trimmed by 4 bases and J by 3 bases, leaving 15 bases between them. CDR1 is SGHDT and CDR2 is YYEEEE in the germline V gene. The CDR3 length is 15 residues. As DNA, the CDR3 is TGTGCCAGCAGCCAGGACGGGATTGGGACAGATACGCAGTATTTT. Its protein product is CASSQDGIGTDTQYF.

Written as DNA, the CDR3 is TGTGCCAGCAGGAAAACGGGACAGAGCAATCAGCCCCAGCATTTT. Translation gives CASRKTGQSNQPQHF. The chain has TRBV6-5 and TRBJ1-5; 7 bases match TRBD1. Germline V gene data show CDR1 as MNHEY and CDR2 as SVGAGI. Germline trimming cut 6 bases from V and 1 base from J; bases unmatched to any gene: 6. The CDR3 runs to 15 residues.

The chain carries TRBV5-8 and TRBJ2-7; D may be TRBD1 (5 bases). The CDR3 runs 16 residues. The V end was cut by 4 bases, the J end by 0 bases, with 17 bases between. Germline V gives CDR1 SGHTS, CDR2 YDEGEE. CDR3 in DNA: TGTGCCAGCAGCCCCCGGCAGGGTTTATACTCCTACGAGCAGTACTTC. Its protein product is CASSPRQGLYSYEQYF. The full variable domain, with the rest looked up from reference TRBV5-8 and TRBJ2-7, is EAGVTQSPTHLIKTRGQQATLRCSPISGHTSVYWYQQALGLGLQFLLWYDEGEERNRGNFPPRFSGRQFPNYSSELNVNALELEDSALYLCASSPRQGLYSYEQYFGPGTRLTVT.

The gene calls are TRBV5-1 and TRBJ2-5; D may be TRBD2 (6 bases). The germline V gene has CDR1 SGHRS and CDR2 YFSETQ. V was cut by 3 bases and J by 2 bases, with 14 bases left in between. This CDR3 is 15 amino acids long. The CDR3 reads CASSSIGGGQETQYF. CDR3 in DNA: TGCGCCAGCAGCTCGATAGGTGGGGGGCAAGAGACCCAGTACTTC.

CDR3 amino acids: CASSRGLAGPTSTDTQYF. The CDR3 DNA is TGCGCCAGCAGCCGGGGACTAGCGGGGCCTACTAGCACAGATACGCAGTATTTT. The chain uses TRBV5-1 and TRBJ2-3, with 13 bases fitting TRBD2. The V segment lost 4 bases and the J segment 0 bases; nucleotides outside the gene matches: 8. The CDR3 covers 18 residues. Germline CDR1 reads SGHRS; CDR2 reads YFSETQ.

This chain uses TRBV18 with TRBJ1-2, with D hard to call. V was shortened by 1 base and J by 2 bases, with 8 bases between the two germline ends. Per germline, CDR1 KGHSH and CDR2 LQKENI. CDR3 size: 14 residues. CDR3 sequence (DNA): TGTGCCAGCTCACCACTAGCCGAAAACTATGGCTACACCTTC. This codes for CASSPLAENYGYTF.

The V call is TRBV6-5, the J call TRBJ2-2, with no clear D. The CDR3 is made up of 13 amino acids. Per germline, CDR1 MNHEY and CDR2 SVGAGI. V dropped 2 bases and J dropped 6 bases, with 7 bases sitting between them. CDR3 protein: CASSYKYPGELFF. The CDR3 DNA reads TGTGCCAGCAGTTACAAATATCCCGGGGAGCTGTTTTTT.

The rearrangement joins TRBV5-1 to TRBJ2-1; tentative D call: TRBD2 (5 bases). The V end was cut by 4 bases, the J end by 0 bases, with 11 bases between. The CDR3 contains 15 residues. Germline CDR1 is SGHRS and CDR2 is YFSETQ. The CDR3 DNA follows: TGCGCCAGCAGCAAGCGGATAAGCTCCTACAATGAGCAGTTCTTC. Translated, it gives CASSKRISSYNEQFF.

This clone has a single count. The chain employs TRBV5-4 and TRBJ1-1, with TRBD1 identical over 11 bases. The CDR3 is 16 residues long. The germline CDR1 and CDR2 sequences are SGHNT and YYREEE (reference sequence). The V segment lost 0 bases and the J segment 1 base; nucleotides outside the gene matches: 2. CDR3 amino acids: CASSLAGTGGNTEAFF. CDR3 in DNA: TGTGCCAGCAGCTTGGCCGGGACAGGGGGGAACACTGAAGCTTTCTTT.